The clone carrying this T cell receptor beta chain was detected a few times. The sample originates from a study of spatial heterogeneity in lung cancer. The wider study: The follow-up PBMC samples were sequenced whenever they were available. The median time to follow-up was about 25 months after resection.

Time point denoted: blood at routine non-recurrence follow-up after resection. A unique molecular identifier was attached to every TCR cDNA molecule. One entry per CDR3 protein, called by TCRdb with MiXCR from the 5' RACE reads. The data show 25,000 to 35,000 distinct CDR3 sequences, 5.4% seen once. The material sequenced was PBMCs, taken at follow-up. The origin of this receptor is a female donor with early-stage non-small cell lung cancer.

The CDR3: CASSLGASYEQYF. CDR3 bases: TGTGCCAGTTCCCTAGGCGCCTCCTACGAGCAGTACTTC. The J gene is TRBJ2-7, the V gene TRBV7-3, with no clear D. The length of the CDR3 is 13 residues. V was trimmed by 9 bases and J by 0 bases, leaving 12 bases between them. CDR1 is SGHTA, CDR2 FQGTGA, per germline.